This T cell receptor (beta chain) is from a study of cytomegalovirus exposure and HLA in healthy donors. Findings and limits, study-wide: That first-cohort TCR clusters tended to co-occur in the 120 or so validation repertoires was found in a later analysis.

The assay was immunoSEQ multiplex PCR, and TCRdb's table has in-frame clones only and misses some. Altogether 90,000 to 150,000 clones are present, 86% being singletons, with the ten largest covering roughly 5.3%. Points on this clone: Its antigen is currently unknown.

It was the roughly 130-subject validation cohort, separate from the 666-subject first cohort, to which the donors belonged. This sequence was found in a man between 18 and 35 years old in good health and CMV-seronegative. Sequenced material: PBMCs.

The CDR3 nucleotides are TGTGCCAGCAGCCTCAGCCAGGGGCCGGAAGCTTTCTTT. As protein: CASSLSQGPEAFF. The chain carries TRBV11-2 and TRBJ1-1, with D possibly being TRBD1 (6 bases). The germline CDR1 and CDR2 sequences are SGHAT and FQNNGV. The CDR3 is 13 amino acids. Trimming left V 5 bases short and J 8 bases short, with 15 bases between.